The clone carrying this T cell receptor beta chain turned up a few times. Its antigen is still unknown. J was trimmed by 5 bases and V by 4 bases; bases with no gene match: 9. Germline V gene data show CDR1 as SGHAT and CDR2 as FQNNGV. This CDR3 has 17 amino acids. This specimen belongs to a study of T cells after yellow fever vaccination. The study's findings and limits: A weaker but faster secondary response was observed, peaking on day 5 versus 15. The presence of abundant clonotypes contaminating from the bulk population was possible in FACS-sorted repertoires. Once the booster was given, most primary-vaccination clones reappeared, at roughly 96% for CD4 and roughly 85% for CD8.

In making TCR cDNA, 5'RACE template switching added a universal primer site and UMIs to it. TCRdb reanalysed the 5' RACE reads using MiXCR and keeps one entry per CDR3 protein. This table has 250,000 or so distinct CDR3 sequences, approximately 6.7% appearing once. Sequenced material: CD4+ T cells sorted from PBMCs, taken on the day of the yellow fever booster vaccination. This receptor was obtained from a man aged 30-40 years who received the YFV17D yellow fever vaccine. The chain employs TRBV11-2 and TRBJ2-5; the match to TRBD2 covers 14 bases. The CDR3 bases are TGTGCCAGCAGCTGGGCCCGGACTAGCGGGAGGTCGGAGACCCAGTACTTC. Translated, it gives CASSWARTSGRSETQYF.